This T cell receptor beta chain derives from a study of blood T cell repertoires in COVID-19. Per the authors' pipeline: Amplification of reference gene primers provided the estimated nucleated cell counts. Sequenced by immunoSEQ multiplex PCR; TCRdb stores in-frame clones only, minus some. Clone size and V and J calls were adopted from that table, with D and trimming inferred from the DNA. The repertoire holds 200,000 to 250,000 clones, with about four fifths as singletons. Residents of 24 US areas, aged about 18 to 95 years, made up the participants. Which cohort a participant joined came from the clinical history participants gave. Sequences were obtained from PBMCs or T cells enriched from blood (not recorded which). The clonotype originates from a man aged 55 to 70 who had recovered from COVID-19.

CDR3 bases: TGTGCCATCAGGGCTTTTGGAGGGACAGGGGGTATAGATACGCAGTATTTT. This codes for CAIRAFGGTGGIDTQYF. The chain has TRBV10-3 and TRBJ2-3; 11 bases align to TRBD1. The junction had 13 bases not matched to a gene; V was cut back by 6 bases and J by 5 bases. Per germline, CDR1 ENHRY and CDR2 SYGVKD. The CDR3 length is 17 residues.